The 24 T cell receptor beta chains given below trace back to one sample, sequenced in a study of blood T cell repertoires in COVID-19. Profiling relied on immunoSEQ multiplex PCR, and the TCRdb table lists in-frame clones only, not all of them. The repertoire holds roughly 150,000 clones, roughly 86% seen once, with under 3% in the top ten. Sequencing input: peripheral blood. These receptors came from a woman older than 75 with COVID-19, enrolled during active disease.

This clone has a single count. CDR3 in DNA: TGTGCCACCAGCAGCCGCGGGGGGATCGGCACTGAAGCTTTCTTT. Its protein product is CATSSRGGIGTEAFF. The chain joins TRBV15 to TRBJ1-1, with a weak D call TRBD1 (5 bases). Trimming removed 3 bases from V and 4 bases from J, with 15 bases in between. Per the germline V gene, CDR1 is LNHNV and CDR2 is YYDKDF (reference sequence). CDR3 length: 15 amino acids. Complete variable domain (other parts from reference TRBV15 and TRBJ1-1): DAMVIQNPRYQVTQFGKPVTLSCSQTLNHNVMYWYQQKSSQAPKLLFHYYDKDFNNEADTPDNFQSRRPNTSFCFLDIRSPGLGDTAMYLCATSSRGGIGTEAFFGQGTRLTVV.

This sequence joins TRBV5-1 and TRBJ2-1; D is possibly TRBD1 (6 bases). Trimming left V 4 bases short and J 9 bases short, with 20 bases between. CDR1 SGHRS and CDR2 YFSETQ come from the germline V gene. The CDR3 extends over 15 amino acids. The CDR3 here is CASSLPGQIASEQFF. CDR3 nucleotide sequence: TGCGCCAGCAGCCTTCCGGGACAAATAGCTAGTGAGCAGTTCTTC.

This rearrangement joins TRBV19 to TRBJ1-2; 7 bases align to TRBD1. Germline V gene lookup returns CDR1 LNHDA and CDR2 SQIVND (reference sequence). CDR3 length: 17 residues. V trimming: 0 bases; J trimming: 2 bases; junction bases outside the gene matches: 9. The CDR3 sequence is CASSIDIMAGGNYGYTF. The CDR3 bases are TGTGCCAGTAGTATAGATATTATGGCAGGGGGAAACTATGGCTACACCTTC.

This clone occurred once. The rearrangement uses TRBV5-1 and TRBJ2-1; 13 bases fit TRBD2. This CDR3 contains 13 residues. The junction had 6 bases not matched to a gene; V was cut back by 3 bases and J by 15 bases. In germline, CDR1 is SGHRS, CDR2 YFSETQ. This CDR3 reads CASSSGLAGVRFF. The DNA of the CDR3 is TGCGCCAGCAGCTCAGGACTAGCGGGAGTTCGGTTCTTC.

This rearrangement joins TRBV7-3 to TRBJ2-3; the D gene is possibly TRBD2 (6 bases). V was trimmed by 5 bases and J by 5 bases, leaving 20 bases between them. This CDR3 spans 16 amino acids. Germline CDR1 reads SGHTA; CDR2 reads FQGTGA. CDR3 nucleotide sequence: TGTGCCAGCAGCCCTGCGGGGAATGGTGTAGGAGATACGCAGTATTTT. Protein: CASSPAGNGVGDTQYF.

The chain recombines TRBV6-2 or TRBV6-3 with TRBJ1-1, with D perhaps TRBD1 (6 bases). V lost 6 bases, J lost 0 bases, and 11 bases lay in between. Germline values: CDR1 MNHEY, CDR2 SVGEGT. CDR3 size: 14 residues. DNA of the CDR3: TGTGCCAGCAGCAGGACAGCTATGAACACTGAAGCTTTCTTT. As protein: CASSRTAMNTEAFF.

This chain connects TRBV30 to TRBJ1-5; D not resolved. Germline V gives CDR1 GTSNPN, CDR2 SVGIG (reference sequence). The CDR3 spans 12 residues. The CDR3 DNA is TGTGCAACTGAAGGAGGGAGTCAGCCCCAGCATTTT. This gives the protein CATEGGSQPQHF.

On this clone itself: This same CDR3 is encoded by further DNA sequences in the sample. The chain employs TRBV12-3 or TRBV12-4 and TRBJ2-7; no clear D. V was trimmed by 6 bases and J by 1 base, leaving 4 bases between them. CDR3 length: 11 residues. The CDR3 coding sequence is TGTGCCAGCAGCCCTTCCTACGAGCAGTACTTC. Its protein is CASSPSYEQYF.

The genes are TRBV10-3 and TRBJ2-1, with D possibly matching TRBD2 (5 bases). CDR1 and CDR2 from the germline V gene are ENHRY and SYGVKD. This CDR3 is 11 amino acids long. Trimming removed 8 bases from V and 7 bases from J, with 9 bases in between. CDR3: CAIGEMNEQFF. DNA of the CDR3: TGTGCCATCGGGGAGATGAATGAGCAGTTCTTC.

The chain links TRBV10-3 to TRBJ2-3; TRBD2 is a possible D gene (6 bases). The germline V gene has CDR1 ENHRY and CDR2 SYGVKD. The CDR3 runs 14 residues. Trimming cost V 3 bases and J 4 bases, with 11 bases left between them. As DNA, the CDR3 is TGTGCCATCAGTGATAAGACGGGAGCAGATACGCAGTATTTT. Translation gives CAISDKTGADTQYF.

This sequence joins TRBV4-3 and TRBJ2-1; the match to TRBD2 covers 8 bases. Germline V gene data show CDR1 as LGHNA and CDR2 as YSLEER. The CDR3 is made up of 18 amino acids. After removal of 0 bases from V and 0 bases from J, the junction contained 7 bases not matched to a gene. CDR3: CASSQDLAGRDSYNEQFF. The CDR3 DNA follows: TGCGCCAGCAGCCAAGACCTAGCGGGTCGGGACTCCTACAATGAGCAGTTCTTC.

This chain links TRBV5-1 with TRBJ1-2; TRBD1 is a possible D gene (6 bases). The V and J ends lost 0 bases and 5 bases respectively, with 11 bases between them. The CDR3 has 14 residues. Germline CDR1 is SGHRS and CDR2 is YFSETQ. The DNA for the CDR3 is TGCGCCAGCAGCTTGGACCAGGGGCAGTATGGCTACACCTTC. This encodes CASSLDQGQYGYTF.

The CDR3 sequence: CASSYGRGDEKLFF. The DNA for the CDR3 is TGTGCCAGCAGTTACGGGAGGGGGGATGAAAAACTGTTTTTT. The gene calls are TRBV6-5 and TRBJ1-4; D possibly corresponds to TRBD1 (6 bases). The CDR3 runs 14 residues. CDR1 is MNHEY and CDR2 is SVGAGI in the germline V gene. Trimming pared 2 bases from V and 6 bases from J, leaving 10 bases between.

V usage is TRBV5-1 and J usage is TRBJ2-3; D possibly corresponds to TRBD2 (5 bases). V lost 3 bases, J lost 2 bases, and 13 bases lay in between. Per germline, CDR1 SGHRS and CDR2 YFSETQ. The CDR3 runs to 15 residues. In DNA, the CDR3 is TGCGCCAGCAGCTCGGGAACCGGCACCACAGATACGCAGTATTTT. Amino acids: CASSSGTGTTDTQYF.

V is TRBV10-2 and J is TRBJ2-1; the match to TRBD2 covers 8 bases. The CDR3 covers 15 residues. Trimming cost V 2 bases and J 3 bases; bases outside gene matches: 3. Per germline, CDR1 WSHSY and CDR2 SAAADI. The chain's CDR3 is CASSELLAGYNEQFF. In DNA, the CDR3 is TGCGCCAGCAGTGAGCTCCTAGCGGGCTACAATGAGCAGTTCTTC.

The chain carries TRBV2 and TRBJ2-5, with 7 nucleotides matching TRBD1. The V segment lost 6 bases and the J segment 5 bases; nucleotides outside the gene matches: 6. This CDR3 is built from 13 residues. Germline V lookup: CDR1 SNHLY, CDR2 FYNNEI. CDR3 sequence: CASRSTGVETQYF. The CDR3, as DNA: TGTGCCAGCAGATCCACAGGGGTGGAGACCCAGTACTTC.

The rearrangement links TRBV7-2 to TRBJ2-7; a weak D match, TRBD2 (5 bases). Trimming cost V 2 bases and J 4 bases, with 18 bases left between them. Germline loops: CDR1 SGHTA, CDR2 FQGNSA. CDR3 length equals 16 residues. CDR3 region: CASSLRRPAEKYEQYF. For the CDR3, the DNA is TGTGCCAGCAGCTTACGTCGACCAGCGGAGAAATACGAGCAGTACTTC. The full variable domain, in which reference TRBV7-2 and TRBJ2-7 provide the parts outside the CDR3, is GAGVSQSPSNKVTEKGKDVELRCDPISGHTALYWYRQSLGQGLEFLIYFQGNSAPDKSGLPSDRFSAERTGGSVSTLTIQRTQQEDSAVYLCASSLRRPAEKYEQYFGPGTRLTVT.

This rearrangement joins TRBV6-2 or TRBV6-3 to TRBJ1-1, with 9 bases identical to TRBD1. The CDR3 length is 14 residues. Germline V lookup: CDR1 MNHEY, CDR2 SVGEGT. V was clipped by 5 bases and J by 10 bases; unmatched bases: 11. The CDR3 DNA reads TGTGCCAGCAGTCGCGACGAAAGGACAGGGGTAGCTTTCTTT. This sequence encodes CASSRDERTGVAFF.

This clone occurred once. The chain uses TRBV6-2 or TRBV6-3 and TRBJ2-7; maybe TRBD1 (6 bases). V lost 0 bases, J lost 6 bases, and 15 bases lay in between. Germline CDR1 MNHEY, CDR2 SVGEGT. CDR3 size: 15 residues. The CDR3 is CASSYSSQGRGEQYF. The CDR3 DNA reads TGTGCCAGCAGTTACTCGTCGCAGGGGAGAGGCGAGCAGTACTTC.

This chain links TRBV24-1 with TRBJ2-3, with 9 bases lining up with TRBD2. With 3 bases clipped from V and 4 bases from J, the junction kept 7 bases outside the gene matches. The CDR3 spans 16 residues. Germline V gene lookup returns CDR1 KGHDR and CDR2 SFDVKD. As DNA, the CDR3 is TGTGCCACCAGTGATCCGGTAGCGGGAGCGGCAGATACGCAGTATTTT. It yields the protein CATSDPVAGAADTQYF.

This chain joins TRBV3-1 (or the pseudogene TRBV3-2) and TRBJ2-1; 12 nucleotides line up with TRBD2. The CDR3 runs 14 residues. CDR1 is LGHDT, CDR2 YNNKEL, per germline (reference sequence). V shed 1 base, J shed 12 bases, and the junction held 4 bases outside the gene matches. CDR3 DNA sequence: TGTGCCAGCAGCCAAGGACTAGCGGGAGTTATGCAGTTCTTC. Its protein product is CASSQGLAGVMQFF.

J is TRBJ2-7 and V is TRBV7-9; 7 positions agree with TRBD2. V was clipped by 3 bases and J by 6 bases; unmatched bases: 2. Germline CDR1 SEHNR, CDR2 FQNEAQ (reference sequence). The CDR3 is made up of 12 amino acids. The CDR3 bases are TGTGCCAGCAGCTTTATAGCGGGCGAGCAGTACTTC. Translation: CASSFIAGEQYF.

For this clone: A read error may account for a junction end that differs from germline. The chain has TRBV9 and TRBJ2-1, with 7 bases identical to TRBD2. The CDR3 runs 13 residues. From germline, CDR1 is SGDLS and CDR2 YYNGEE. CDR3 nucleotide sequence: TGTGCCAGCAGCGTAGATCTGGCGGGAGAGAGGATCTTC. Amino acids: CASSVDLAGERIF.

CDR3 amino acids: CASSYGAGTLVGYTF. For the CDR3, the DNA is TGTGCCAGCAGTTATGGTGCTGGGACACTGGTGGGCTACACCTTC. V gene TRBV6-5 combines with J gene TRBJ1-2; D is possibly TRBD1 (6 bases). The CDR3 covers 15 residues. V was cut by 3 bases and J by 8 bases, with 19 bases left in between. Germline CDR1 is MNHEY and CDR2 is SVGAGI.